Shown below are 24 T cell receptor beta chains from a single sample sequenced in a study of T cell repertoires in cytomegalovirus infection. TCRdb called the reads again in MiXCR, with one record for every CDR3 protein. The data show tens of thousands of distinct CDR3 sequences, with around 20% seen just once and under 75% held by the top ten. These TCRs' antigens remain unknown. The sequencing here drew on CD8+ T cells from cultured PBMCs, taken from culture after CMV antigen stimulation. All receptors derive from a human donor in good health (CMV status not recorded). Some clones in this sample may be carry-over from other donors' samples.

The J gene is TRBJ2-2, the V gene TRBV7-3; the match to TRBD2 covers 9 bases. CDR3 length: 15 residues. Looked up from germline, CDR1 is SGHTA and CDR2 is FQGTGA. Losses at the gene ends were 5 bases for V and 8 bases for J; bases not matched to a gene: 9. The CDR3, as DNA: TGTGCCAGCAGCCCAACCGCCCTAGCGGGAGGGGAGCTGTTTTTT. Residues: CASSPTALAGGELFF.

This clonotype has at least ten counts. The chain combines TRBV6-4 with TRBJ2-1; 12 bases align to TRBD2. The CDR3 runs 14 residues. The V segment lost 4 bases and the J segment 6 bases; nucleotides outside the gene matches: 1. CDR1 is MRHNA and CDR2 is SNTAGT in the germline V gene. This chain's CDR3 is CASSASGGANEQFF. Here the CDR3 DNA reads TGTGCCAGCAGTGCTAGCGGGGGGGCCAATGAGCAGTTCTTC.

This clonotype was counted only a few times. The chain joins TRBV7-9 to TRBJ1-1; D ambiguous. The length of the CDR3 is 17 residues. Germline V gene lookup returns CDR1 SEHNR and CDR2 FQNEAQ (reference sequence). The V and J ends lost 2 bases and 1 base respectively, with 17 bases between them. CDR3 coding DNA: TGTGCCAGCAGCTTATGGGTTTCCGTCAGACAGAACACTGAAGCTTTCTTT. Translation: CASSLWVSVRQNTEAFF. Variable domain in full (rest from reference TRBV7-9 and TRBJ1-1): DTGVSQNPRHKITKRGQNVTFRCDPISEHNRLYWYRQTLGQGPEFLTYFQNEAQLEKSRLLSDRFSAERPKGSFSTLEIQRTEQGDSAMYLCASSLWVSVRQNTEAFFGQGTRLTVV.

The gene calls are TRBV7-3 and TRBJ2-7; D is ambiguous. This CDR3 is 13 amino acids long. Germline-derived CDR1 and CDR2 are SGHTA and FQGTGA. Trimming took off 0 bases at V and 2 bases at J, with 5 bases between the two ends. This CDR3 reads CASSLTSTYEQYF. The CDR3 DNA sequence: TGTGCCAGCAGCTTAACGTCGACCTACGAGCAGTACTTC.

This clonotype has only a few counts. The V and J genes are TRBV5-1 and TRBJ1-2; TRBD1 is a possible D gene (5 bases). Germline V lookup: CDR1 SGHRS, CDR2 YFSETQ. V was pared by 2 bases and J by 4 bases, with 9 bases between. The CDR3 has 13 amino acids. The DNA for the CDR3 is TGCGCCAGCAGCTTAAACAGGATCTATGGCTACACCTTC. Its protein product is CASSLNRIYGYTF.

This chain connects TRBV27 to TRBJ1-1, with D perhaps matching TRBD1 (5 bases). Germline V lookup: CDR1 MNHEY, CDR2 SMNVEV (reference sequence). V was shortened by 5 bases and J by 5 bases, with 12 bases between the two germline ends. The CDR3 loop spans 13 amino acids. CDR3 in DNA: TGTGCCAGCAGTATTCAGGGAAGGACTGAAGCTTTCTTT. This sequence encodes CASSIQGRTEAFF.

This clonotype was picked up many times. CDR3 region: CASSSGNTIYF. In nucleotides, the CDR3 is TGTGCCAGCAGTTCCGGAAACACCATATATTTT. The chain uses TRBV12-3 or TRBV12-4 and TRBJ1-3; D unclear. The CDR3 totals 11 residues. Trimming took off 4 bases at V and 4 bases at J, with 2 bases between the two ends.

This clonotype was seen a handful of times. This chain joins TRBV7-8 and TRBJ2-2; TRBD1 or TRBD2 may be the D gene (5 bases each). The CDR3 covers 18 residues. V was clipped by 5 bases and J by 4 bases, with 23 bases between them. Germline V gives CDR1 SGHVS, CDR2 FQNEAQ. The CDR3 coding sequence is TGTGCCAGCAGCACACAACCGGGACCTTACCCGATCACCGGGGAGCTGTTTTTT. The encoded protein is CASSTQPGPYPITGELFF.

This clonotype was counted a few times. The chain joins TRBV12-3 or TRBV12-4 to TRBJ1-4; D is unclear. CDR3 length: 14 amino acids. Trimming removed 2 bases at V and 7 bases at J, with 11 bases between. CDR3 DNA sequence: TGTGCCAGCAGTTTAAAGGGATGGGGTGAAAAACTGTTTTTT. It encodes CASSLKGWGEKLFF.

This clonotype appeared a few times. The gene calls are TRBV6-2 or TRBV6-3 and TRBJ2-1; D may match TRBD1 or TRBD2 (5 bases each). CDR3 length equals 12 residues. Trimming left V 2 bases short and J 12 bases short, with 11 bases between. Germline CDR1 reads MNHEY; CDR2 reads SVGEGT. The CDR3 is CASSYGAGGQFF. CDR3 DNA: TGTGCCAGCAGTTACGGGGCTGGGGGGCAGTTCTTC.

This clonotype was observed at least ten times. The V and J genes are TRBV7-9 and TRBJ2-7, with D tentatively TRBD1 (5 bases). This CDR3 is built from 12 residues. The V and J ends lost 2 bases and 5 bases respectively, with 7 bases between them. The germline CDR1 and CDR2 sequences are SEHNR and FQNEAQ (reference sequence). CDR3 loop: CASSLSGNEQYF. The CDR3 DNA reads TGTGCCAGCAGCTTATCAGGGAACGAGCAGTACTTC.

This clonotype was detected a few times. The V gene is TRBV29-1, the J gene TRBJ2-7; no clear D. Trimming stripped 2 bases from V and 4 bases from J, with 15 bases between. Germline CDR1 SQVTM, CDR2 ANQGSEA. This CDR3 spans 14 amino acids. The CDR3 is CSVELVETMYEQYF. CDR3 bases: TGCAGCGTTGAATTGGTGGAAACCATGTACGAGCAGTACTTC.

This clonotype was seen a few times. The rearrangement joins TRBV7-2 to TRBJ1-4; D is ambiguous. V lost 8 bases and J lost 11, with 15 bases in between. Germline V gene data show CDR1 as SGHTA and CDR2 as FQGNSA. CDR3 length: 12 residues. DNA of the CDR3: TGTGCCAGCGGGTTCCGAAACGTCAAACTGTTTTTT. This gives the protein CASGFRNVKLFF.

This clonotype has more than one count but fewer than ten. V usage is TRBV7-3 and J usage is TRBJ2-7; unclear D gene. There are 14 residues in the CDR3. CDR1 is SGHTA and CDR2 is FQGTGA in the germline V gene. The V gene lost 6 bases and the J gene lost 0 bases, with 12 bases spanning the gap. As DNA, the CDR3 is TGTGCCAGCAGAGTGGACGGTAGCTCCTACGAGCAGTACTTC. Encoded protein: CASRVDGSSYEQYF.

In its sample, this clonotype is medium-sized. The chain recombines TRBV7-2 with TRBJ1-1; D may be TRBD1 (6 bases). The CDR3 runs 15 residues. The V and J ends lost 3 bases and 3 bases respectively, with 14 bases between them. In germline, CDR1 is SGHTA, CDR2 FQGNSA. CDR3 coding DNA: TGTGCCAGCAGCTTCCCGGGACATGAGGACACTGAAGCTTTCTTT. Its translation is CASSFPGHEDTEAFF.

This clonotype came up a few times. This chain uses TRBV7-8 with TRBJ2-5; 9 bases agree with TRBD1. V was pared by 5 bases and J by 5 bases, with 9 bases of the junction left unmatched. The germline V gene encodes CDR1 SGHVS and CDR2 FQNEAQ. The CDR3 has 15 amino acids. The CDR3 DNA follows: TGTGCCAGCAGCCCGCCCGGGACAGGGAAGGAGACCCAGTACTTC. Translating gives CASSPPGTGKETQYF.

The V call is TRBV5-6, the J call TRBJ1-2, with no clear D. Germline loops: CDR1 SGHDT, CDR2 YYEEEE. CDR3 length equals 13 residues. V lost 1 base and J lost 13, with 17 bases in between. Here the CDR3 reads CASSLRTSRKVTF. The CDR3 DNA is TGTGCCAGCAGCTTGAGAACATCAAGGAAGGTCACCTTC. The full variable domain, completed using reference TRBV5-6 and TRBJ1-2, is DAGVTQSPTHLIKTRGQQVTLRCSPKSGHDTVSWYQQALGQGPQFIFQYYEEEERQRGNFPDRFSGHQFPNYSSELNVNALLLGDSALYLCASSLRTSRKVTFGSGTRLTVV.

This clonotype was counted at least ten times. This rearrangement joins TRBV6-2 or TRBV6-3 to TRBJ2-7, with D unclear. CDR1 and CDR2 (germline): MNHEY, SVGEGT. The CDR3 loop spans 11 amino acids. V lost 5 bases to trimming and J lost 3 bases, with 5 bases between them. In nucleotides, the CDR3 is TGTGCCAGCAGTAGAGGCTACGAGCAGTACTTC. Protein sequence: CASSRGYEQYF.

This clonotype was seen at least ten times. This chain links TRBV6-2 or TRBV6-3 with TRBJ1-1; no definite D call. Germline CDR1 MNHEY, CDR2 SVGEGT. The CDR3 spans 13 residues. V shed 5 bases and J shed 6 bases, with 13 bases lying between them. DNA for the CDR3: TGTGCCAGCAGTATCTCCCAGAGGCCTGAAGCTTTCTTT. Amino acid sequence: CASSISQRPEAFF.

This clonotype was detected only a few times. The V and J genes are TRBV7-2 and TRBJ2-1, with 11 bases matching TRBD2. V trimming: 1 base; J trimming: 9 bases; junction bases outside the gene matches: 5. Germline values: CDR1 SGHTA, CDR2 FQGNSA. This CDR3 has 15 amino acids. CDR3 amino acids: CASSLVVAGGLEQFF. The CDR3 coding sequence is TGTGCCAGCAGCTTAGTGGTAGCGGGGGGGCTTGAGCAGTTCTTC.

This clonotype was seen only a few times. This sequence joins TRBV12-3 or TRBV12-4 and TRBJ2-7; D call uncertain. V was cut by 6 bases and J by 5 bases, with 17 bases left in between. The CDR3 has 14 amino acids. Written as DNA, the CDR3 is TGTGCCAGCAGCCATAGGACCCGGCCGGACGAGCAGTACTTC. It specifies CASSHRTRPDEQYF.

This clonotype was seen once. The genes are TRBV19 and TRBJ1-5; possible D gene TRBD1, 6 bases. V lost 7 bases to trimming and J lost 3 bases, with 16 bases between them. This CDR3 has 15 residues. Germline lookup yields CDR1 LNHDA and CDR2 SQIVND (reference sequence). CDR3 sequence reads: CASNIIRDNNQPQHF. CDR3 DNA sequence: TGTGCCAGTAATATCATCCGGGACAACAATCAGCCCCAGCATTTT.

This clonotype was recorded a few times. The chain couples TRBV2 to TRBJ2-7; no clear D gene. Trimming left V 8 bases short and J 1 base short, with 15 bases between. The CDR3 totals 14 residues. Per the germline V gene, CDR1 is SNHLY and CDR2 is FYNNEI. The CDR3 region is CASSGEENSYEQYF. CDR3 DNA sequence: TGTGCCAGCTCCGGAGAAGAAAATTCCTACGAGCAGTACTTC.

This clonotype has a handful of counts. V and J are TRBV6-2 or TRBV6-3 and TRBJ1-1; weak D call: TRBD1 (6 bases). The ends were cut back, 6 bases at V and 2 bases at J, with 10 bases in the middle. The V gene's germline CDR1 is MNHEY and CDR2 SVGEGT. This CDR3 has 13 residues. CDR3 bases: TGTGCCAGCAGCGAACAGGGTAACACTGAAGCTTTCTTT. This translates into CASSEQGNTEAFF.